The source of this T cell receptor beta chain is a study of CD8 T cells in Susac syndrome. Turning to the study itself: Patients with Susac syndrome were therapy-naive, treated with corticosteroids, or treated with intravenous immunoglobulin alone when blood was collected.

Random hexamers served to reverse transcribe roughly 0.5 to 1 ug RNA. Each CDR3 protein gets one entry after TCRdb re-called the immunoSEQ multiplex PCR reads with MiXCR. Among around 200,000 distinct CDR3 sequences listed, roughly 95% were seen once. Per the germline V gene, CDR1 is SEHNR and CDR2 is FQNEAQ (reference sequence). The CDR3 consists of 15 residues. V lost 4 bases and J 2 bases, leaving 12 bases between the germline ends. CD8+ and CD4+ T cells from blood underwent TCR beta sequencing, which was carried out in a high-throughput format. The chain joins TRBV7-9 to TRBJ1-5, with D perhaps TRBD1 (6 bases). The receptor was derived from a human donor with Susac syndrome. Sequencing used CD4+ T cells from PBMCs. In DNA, the CDR3 is TGTGCCAGCAGCTCAACAGGGAGAGGCAATCAGCCCCAGCATTTT. Amino acid sequence: CASSSTGRGNQPQHF.